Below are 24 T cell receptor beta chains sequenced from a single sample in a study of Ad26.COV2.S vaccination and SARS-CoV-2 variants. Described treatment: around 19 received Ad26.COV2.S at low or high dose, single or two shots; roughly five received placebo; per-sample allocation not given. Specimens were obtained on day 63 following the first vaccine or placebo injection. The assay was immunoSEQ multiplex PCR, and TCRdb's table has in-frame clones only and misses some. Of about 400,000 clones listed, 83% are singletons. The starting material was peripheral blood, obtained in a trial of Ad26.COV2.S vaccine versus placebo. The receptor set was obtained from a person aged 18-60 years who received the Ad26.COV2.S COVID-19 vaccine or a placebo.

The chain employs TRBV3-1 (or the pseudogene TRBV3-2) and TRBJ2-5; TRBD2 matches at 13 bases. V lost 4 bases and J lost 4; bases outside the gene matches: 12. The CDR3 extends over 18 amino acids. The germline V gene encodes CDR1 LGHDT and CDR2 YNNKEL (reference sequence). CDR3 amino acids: CASSPGLAGVGAGETQYF. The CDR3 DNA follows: TGTGCCAGCAGCCCCGGACTAGCGGGGGTGGGCGCGGGAGAGACCCAGTACTTC.

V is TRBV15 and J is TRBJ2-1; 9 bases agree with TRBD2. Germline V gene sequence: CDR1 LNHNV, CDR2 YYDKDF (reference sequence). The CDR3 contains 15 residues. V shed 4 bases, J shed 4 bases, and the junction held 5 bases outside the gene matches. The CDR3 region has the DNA TGTGCCACCAGCAAGAGCGGGGGGCTTTACAATGAGCAGTTCTTC. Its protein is CATSKSGGLYNEQFF.

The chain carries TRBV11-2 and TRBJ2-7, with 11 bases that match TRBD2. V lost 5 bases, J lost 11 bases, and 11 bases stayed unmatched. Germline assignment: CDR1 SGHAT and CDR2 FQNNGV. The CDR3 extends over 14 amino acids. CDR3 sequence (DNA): TGTGCCAGCAGCCTCGGGACTAGCGGCTCGGGGGAGTACTTC. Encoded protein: CASSLGTSGSGEYF.

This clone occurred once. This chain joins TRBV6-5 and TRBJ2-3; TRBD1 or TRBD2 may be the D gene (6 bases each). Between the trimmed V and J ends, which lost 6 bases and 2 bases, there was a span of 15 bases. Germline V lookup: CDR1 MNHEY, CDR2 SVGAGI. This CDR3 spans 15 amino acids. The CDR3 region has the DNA TGTGCCAGCAGCCAACGGGGGACATCCACAGATACGCAGTATTTT. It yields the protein CASSQRGTSTDTQYF.

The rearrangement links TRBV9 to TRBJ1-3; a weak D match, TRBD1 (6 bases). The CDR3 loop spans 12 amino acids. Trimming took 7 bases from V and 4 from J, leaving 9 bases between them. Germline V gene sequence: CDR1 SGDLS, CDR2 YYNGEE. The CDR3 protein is CASRGPGNTIYF. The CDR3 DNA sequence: TGTGCCAGCCGGGGGCCAGGAAACACCATATATTTT.

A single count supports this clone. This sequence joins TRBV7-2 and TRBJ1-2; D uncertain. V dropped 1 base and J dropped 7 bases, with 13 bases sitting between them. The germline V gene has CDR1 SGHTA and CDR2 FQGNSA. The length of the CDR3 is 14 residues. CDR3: CASSLGLGRSGYTF. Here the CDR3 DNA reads TGTGCCAGCAGCTTAGGCCTGGGGAGGAGTGGCTACACCTTC.

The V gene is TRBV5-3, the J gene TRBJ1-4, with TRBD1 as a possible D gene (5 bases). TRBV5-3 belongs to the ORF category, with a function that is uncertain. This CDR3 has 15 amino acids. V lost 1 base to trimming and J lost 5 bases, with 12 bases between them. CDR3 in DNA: TGTGCCAGAAGCTTGTTGGGACGGGGGAATGAAAAACTGTTTTTT. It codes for CARSLLGRGNEKLFF.

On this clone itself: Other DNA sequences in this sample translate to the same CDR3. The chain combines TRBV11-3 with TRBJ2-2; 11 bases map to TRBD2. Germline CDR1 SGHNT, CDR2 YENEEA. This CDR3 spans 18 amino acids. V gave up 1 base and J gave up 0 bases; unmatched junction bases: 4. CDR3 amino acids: CASSLAGTSGPNTGELFF. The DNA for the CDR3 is TGTGCCAGCAGCTTAGCCGGGACTAGCGGTCCGAACACCGGGGAGCTGTTTTTT.

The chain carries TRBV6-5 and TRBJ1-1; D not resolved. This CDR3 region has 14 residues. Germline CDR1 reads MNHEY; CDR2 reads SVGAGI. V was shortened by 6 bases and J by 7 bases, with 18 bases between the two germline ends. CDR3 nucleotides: TGTGCCAGCAGCCAATCTTTTCCGGGATTTGAAGCTTTCTTT. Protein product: CASSQSFPGFEAFF.

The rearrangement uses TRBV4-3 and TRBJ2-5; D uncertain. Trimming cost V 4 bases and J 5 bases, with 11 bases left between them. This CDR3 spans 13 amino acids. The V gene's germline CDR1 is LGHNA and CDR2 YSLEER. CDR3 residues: CASSPEVVETQYF. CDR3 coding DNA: TGCGCCAGCAGCCCTGAGGTTGTGGAGACCCAGTACTTC.

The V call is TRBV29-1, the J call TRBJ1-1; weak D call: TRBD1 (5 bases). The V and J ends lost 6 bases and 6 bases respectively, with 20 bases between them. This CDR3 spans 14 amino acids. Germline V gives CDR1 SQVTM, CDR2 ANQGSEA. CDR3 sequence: CSVRAGVILAEAFF. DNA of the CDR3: TGCAGCGTCCGGGCGGGGGTTATTCTCGCTGAAGCTTTCTTT.

This CDR3 reads CASSVTSGRDSSYEQYF. The DNA of the CDR3 is TGTGCCAGCAGTGTAACTAGCGGGAGGGATAGCTCCTACGAGCAGTACTTC. The V gene is TRBV2, the J gene TRBJ2-7; 13 bases align to TRBD2. Germline CDR1 and CDR2: SNHLY and FYNNEI. Unmatched junction bases numbered 6, after V lost 4 bases and J lost 0 bases. This CDR3 comprises 17 residues.

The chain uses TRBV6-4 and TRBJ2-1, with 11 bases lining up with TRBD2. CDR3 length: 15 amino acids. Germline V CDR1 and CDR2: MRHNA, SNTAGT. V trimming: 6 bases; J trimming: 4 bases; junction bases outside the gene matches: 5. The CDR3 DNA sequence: TGTGCCAGCAGCGCGACTAGCGGGGTGTACAATGAGCAGTTCTTC. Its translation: CASSATSGVYNEQFF.

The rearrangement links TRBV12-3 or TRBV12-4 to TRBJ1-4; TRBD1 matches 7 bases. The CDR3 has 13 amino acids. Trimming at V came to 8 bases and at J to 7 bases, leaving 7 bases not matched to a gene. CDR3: CASAQGRAEKLFF. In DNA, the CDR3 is TGTGCCAGCGCACAGGGGCGGGCTGAAAAACTGTTTTTT.

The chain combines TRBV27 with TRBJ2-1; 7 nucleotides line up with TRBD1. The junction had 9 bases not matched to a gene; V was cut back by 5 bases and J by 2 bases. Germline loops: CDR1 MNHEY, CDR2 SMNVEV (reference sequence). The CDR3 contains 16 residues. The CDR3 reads CASSRNTGDPYNEQFF. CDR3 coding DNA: TGTGCCAGCAGTCGTAATACAGGGGACCCCTACAATGAGCAGTTCTTC.

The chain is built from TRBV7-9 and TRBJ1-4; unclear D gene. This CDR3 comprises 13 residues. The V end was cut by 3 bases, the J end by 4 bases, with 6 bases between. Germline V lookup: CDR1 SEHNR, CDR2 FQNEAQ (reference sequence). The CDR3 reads CASSFQSNEKLFF. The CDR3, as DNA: TGTGCCAGCAGCTTTCAGAGTAATGAAAAACTGTTTTTT.

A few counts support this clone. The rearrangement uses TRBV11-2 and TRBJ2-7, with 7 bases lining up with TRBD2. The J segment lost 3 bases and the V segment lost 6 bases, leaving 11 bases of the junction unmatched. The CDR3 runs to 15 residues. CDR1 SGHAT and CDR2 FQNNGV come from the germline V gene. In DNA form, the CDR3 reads TGTGCCAGCAGTTTCCCAGCGGGAACCAACTACGAGCAGTACTTC. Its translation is CASSFPAGTNYEQYF.

The chain's CDR3 is CASSLGGGEKLFF. CDR3 bases: TGTGCCAGCAGCCTCGGAGGAGGGGAAAAACTGTTTTTT. The rearrangement uses TRBV5-6 and TRBJ1-4; no clear D. V was cut by 4 bases and J by 8 bases, with 12 bases left in between. Germline V gives CDR1 SGHDT, CDR2 YYEEEE. The CDR3 is 13 amino acids.

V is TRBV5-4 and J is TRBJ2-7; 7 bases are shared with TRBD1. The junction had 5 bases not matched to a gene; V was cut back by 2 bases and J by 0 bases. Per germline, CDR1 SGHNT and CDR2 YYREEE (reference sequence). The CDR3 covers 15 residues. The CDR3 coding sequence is TGTGCCAGCAGCTTAGGACAGGATAGCTCCTACGAGCAGTACTTC. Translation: CASSLGQDSSYEQYF.

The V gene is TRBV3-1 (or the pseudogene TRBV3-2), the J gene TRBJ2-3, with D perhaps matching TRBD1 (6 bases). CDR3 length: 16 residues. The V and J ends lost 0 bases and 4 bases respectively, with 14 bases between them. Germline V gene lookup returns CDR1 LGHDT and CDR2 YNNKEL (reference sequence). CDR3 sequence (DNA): TGTGCCAGCAGCCAAGATAACCAGGGGTTGTCAGATACGCAGTATTTT. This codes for CASSQDNQGLSDTQYF.

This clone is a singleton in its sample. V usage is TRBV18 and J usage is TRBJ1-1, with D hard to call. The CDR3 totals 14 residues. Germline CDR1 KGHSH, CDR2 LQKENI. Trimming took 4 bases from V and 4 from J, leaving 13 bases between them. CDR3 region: CASSRTPQGTEAFF. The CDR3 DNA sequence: TGTGCCAGCTCACGGACCCCCCAAGGCACTGAAGCTTTCTTT.

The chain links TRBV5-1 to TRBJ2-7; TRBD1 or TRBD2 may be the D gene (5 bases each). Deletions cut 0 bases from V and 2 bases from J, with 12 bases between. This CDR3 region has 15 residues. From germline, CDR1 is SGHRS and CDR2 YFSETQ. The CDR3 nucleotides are TGCGCCAGCAGCTTGGACGGGGCGTCTACCTACGAGCAGTACTTC. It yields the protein CASSLDGASTYEQYF.

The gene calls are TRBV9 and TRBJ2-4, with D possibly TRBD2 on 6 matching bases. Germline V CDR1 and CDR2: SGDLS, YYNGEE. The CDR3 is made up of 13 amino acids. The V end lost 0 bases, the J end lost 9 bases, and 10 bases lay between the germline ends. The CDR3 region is CASSVVPGGIQYF. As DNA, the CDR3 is TGTGCCAGCAGCGTAGTACCCGGGGGCATTCAGTACTTC.

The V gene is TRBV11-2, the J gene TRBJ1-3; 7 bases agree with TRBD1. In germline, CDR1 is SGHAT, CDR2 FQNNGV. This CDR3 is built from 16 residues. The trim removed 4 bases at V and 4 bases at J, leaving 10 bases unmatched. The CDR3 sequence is CASSYVTGIGGNTIYF. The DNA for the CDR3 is TGTGCCAGCAGCTATGTGACAGGGATAGGCGGAAACACCATATATTTT.